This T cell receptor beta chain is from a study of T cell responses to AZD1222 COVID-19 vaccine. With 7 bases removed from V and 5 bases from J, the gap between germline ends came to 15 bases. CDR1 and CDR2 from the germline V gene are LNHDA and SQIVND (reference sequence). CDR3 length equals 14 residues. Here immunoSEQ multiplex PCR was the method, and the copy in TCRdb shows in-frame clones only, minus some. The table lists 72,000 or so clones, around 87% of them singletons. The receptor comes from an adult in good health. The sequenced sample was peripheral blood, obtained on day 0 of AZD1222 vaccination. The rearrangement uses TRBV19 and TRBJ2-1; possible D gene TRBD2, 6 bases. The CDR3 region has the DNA TGTGCCAGTAAGAGCGGGCATAATAACAATGAGCAGTTCTTC. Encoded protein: CASKSGHNNNEQFF. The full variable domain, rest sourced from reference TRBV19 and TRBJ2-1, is DGGITQSPKYLFRKEGQNVTLSCEQNLNHDAMYWYRQDPGQGLRLIYYSQIVNDFQKGDIAEGYSVSREKKESFPLTVTSAQKNPTAFYLCASKSGHNNNEQFFGPGTRLTVL.